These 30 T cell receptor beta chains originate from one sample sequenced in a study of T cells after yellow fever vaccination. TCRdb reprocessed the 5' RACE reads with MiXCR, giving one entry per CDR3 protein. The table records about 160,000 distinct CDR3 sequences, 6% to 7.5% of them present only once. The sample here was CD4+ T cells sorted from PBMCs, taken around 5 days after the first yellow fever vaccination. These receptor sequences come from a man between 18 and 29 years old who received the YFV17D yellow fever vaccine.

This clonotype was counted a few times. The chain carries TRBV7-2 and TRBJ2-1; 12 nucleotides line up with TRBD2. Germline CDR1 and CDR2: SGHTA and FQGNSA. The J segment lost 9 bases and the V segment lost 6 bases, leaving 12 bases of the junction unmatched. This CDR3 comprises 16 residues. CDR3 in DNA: TGTGCCAGCAGTTCCCGGACTAGCGGGGCTACTACTGAGCAGTTCTTC. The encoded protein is CASSSRTSGATTEQFF.

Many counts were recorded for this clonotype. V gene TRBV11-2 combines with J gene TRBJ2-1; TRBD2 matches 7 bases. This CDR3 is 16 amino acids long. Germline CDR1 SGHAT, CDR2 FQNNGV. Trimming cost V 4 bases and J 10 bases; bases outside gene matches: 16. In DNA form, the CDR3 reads TGTGCCAGCAGCTCGTCCGGGGGGAGGGGTCCGAGGGAGCAGTTCTTC. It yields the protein CASSSSGGRGPREQFF.

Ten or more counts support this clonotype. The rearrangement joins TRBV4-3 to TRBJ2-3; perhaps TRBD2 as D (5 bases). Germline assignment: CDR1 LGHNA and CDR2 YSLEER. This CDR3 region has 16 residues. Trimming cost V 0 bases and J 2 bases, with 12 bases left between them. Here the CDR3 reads CASSQDRGGNTDTQYF. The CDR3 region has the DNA TGCGCCAGCAGCCAAGACCGGGGTGGTAACACAGATACGCAGTATTTT.

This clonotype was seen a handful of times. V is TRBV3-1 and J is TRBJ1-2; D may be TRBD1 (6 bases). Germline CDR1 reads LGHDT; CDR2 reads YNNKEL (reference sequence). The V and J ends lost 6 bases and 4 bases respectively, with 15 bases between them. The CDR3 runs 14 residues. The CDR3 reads CASSSLGTLYGYTF. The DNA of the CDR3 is TGTGCCAGCAGTTCACTTGGGACACTCTATGGCTACACCTTC.

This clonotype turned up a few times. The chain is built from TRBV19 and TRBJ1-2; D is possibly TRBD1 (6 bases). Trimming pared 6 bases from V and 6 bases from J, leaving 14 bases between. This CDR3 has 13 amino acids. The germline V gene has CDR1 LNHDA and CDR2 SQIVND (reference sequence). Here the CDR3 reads CASRLQGRDGYTF. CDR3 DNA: TGTGCCAGTAGGTTACAGGGACGGGATGGCTACACCTTC.

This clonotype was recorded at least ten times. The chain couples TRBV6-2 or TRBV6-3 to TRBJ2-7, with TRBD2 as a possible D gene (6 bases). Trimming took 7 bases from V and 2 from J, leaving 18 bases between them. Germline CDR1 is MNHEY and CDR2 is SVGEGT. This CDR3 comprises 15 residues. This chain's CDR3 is CASNNRRAGAYEQYF. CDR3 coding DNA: TGTGCCAGCAACAACAGGAGGGCTGGAGCCTACGAGCAGTACTTC.

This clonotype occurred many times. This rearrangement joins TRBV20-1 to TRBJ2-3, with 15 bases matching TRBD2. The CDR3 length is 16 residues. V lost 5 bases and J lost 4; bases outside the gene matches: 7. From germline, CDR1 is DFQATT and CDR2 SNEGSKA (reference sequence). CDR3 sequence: CSAPRTSGGVPDTQYF. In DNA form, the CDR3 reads TGCAGTGCTCCCAGGACTAGCGGGGGGGTCCCAGATACGCAGTATTTT.

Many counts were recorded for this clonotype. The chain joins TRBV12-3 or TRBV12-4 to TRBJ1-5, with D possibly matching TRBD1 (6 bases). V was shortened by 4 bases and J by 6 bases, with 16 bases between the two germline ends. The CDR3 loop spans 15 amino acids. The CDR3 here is CASSSLQGSSQPQHF. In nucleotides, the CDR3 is TGTGCCAGCAGTTCCCTACAGGGATCGAGTCAGCCCCAGCATTTT.

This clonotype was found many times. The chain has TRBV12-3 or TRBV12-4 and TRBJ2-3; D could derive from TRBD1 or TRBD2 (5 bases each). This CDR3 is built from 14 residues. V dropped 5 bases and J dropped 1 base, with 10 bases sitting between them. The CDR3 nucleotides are TGTGCCAGCAGTCCGGGACCAGGCACAGATACGCAGTATTTT. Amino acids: CASSPGPGTDTQYF.

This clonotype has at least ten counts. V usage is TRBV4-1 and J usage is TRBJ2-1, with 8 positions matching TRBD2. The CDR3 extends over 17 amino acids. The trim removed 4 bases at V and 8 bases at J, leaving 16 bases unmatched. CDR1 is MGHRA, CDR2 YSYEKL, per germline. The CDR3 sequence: CASSPNSGSGGADEQFF. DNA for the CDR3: TGCGCCAGCAGCCCTAACTCCGGATCGGGGGGGGCGGATGAGCAGTTCTTC.

This CDR3 reads CASSSTDRGGYTF. The CDR3 nucleotides read TGTGCCAGCAGCTCGACCGACAGGGGTGGCTACACCTTC. J is TRBJ1-2 and V is TRBV5-4, with 8 bases that match TRBD1. Germline V lookup: CDR1 SGHNT, CDR2 YYREEE (reference sequence). The CDR3 is 13 amino acids. V shed 3 bases, J shed 7 bases, and the junction held 5 bases outside the gene matches.

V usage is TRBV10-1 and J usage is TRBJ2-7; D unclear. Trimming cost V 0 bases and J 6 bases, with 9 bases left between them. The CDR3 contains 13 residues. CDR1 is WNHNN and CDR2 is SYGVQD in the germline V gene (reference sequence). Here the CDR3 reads CASSESLRSEQYF. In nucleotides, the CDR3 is TGCGCCAGCAGTGAGTCCCTCAGGTCCGAGCAGTACTTC.

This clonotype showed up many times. CDR3: CASTRVGGADTQYF. CDR3 nucleotide sequence: TGTGCCAGCACCCGTGTCGGGGGTGCAGATACGCAGTATTTT. This chain connects TRBV27 to TRBJ2-3; TRBD2 is a possible D gene (6 bases). The CDR3 covers 14 residues. V shed 7 bases and J shed 4 bases, with 15 bases lying between them. Germline-derived CDR1 and CDR2 are MNHEY and SMNVEV (reference sequence).

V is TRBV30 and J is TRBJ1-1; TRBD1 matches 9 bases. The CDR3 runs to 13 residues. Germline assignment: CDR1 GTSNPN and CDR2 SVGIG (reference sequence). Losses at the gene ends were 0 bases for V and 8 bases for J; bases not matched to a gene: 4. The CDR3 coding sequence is TGTGCCTGGAGTGTAGGACAGGGGACCGAAGCTTTCTTT. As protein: CAWSVGQGTEAFF.

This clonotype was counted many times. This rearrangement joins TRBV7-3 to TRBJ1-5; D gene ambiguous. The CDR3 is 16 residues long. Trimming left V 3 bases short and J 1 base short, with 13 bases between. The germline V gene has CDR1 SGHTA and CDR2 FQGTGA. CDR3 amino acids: CASSLKGILSNQPQHF. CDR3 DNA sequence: TGTGCCAGCAGCTTGAAGGGCATCTTGAGCAATCAGCCCCAGCATTTT.

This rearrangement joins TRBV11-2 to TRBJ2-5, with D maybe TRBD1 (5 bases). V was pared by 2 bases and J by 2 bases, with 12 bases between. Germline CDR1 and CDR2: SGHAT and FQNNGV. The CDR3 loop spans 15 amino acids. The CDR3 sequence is CASSLKFQGQETQYF. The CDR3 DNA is TGTGCCAGCAGCTTAAAGTTCCAGGGACAAGAGACCCAGTACTTC.

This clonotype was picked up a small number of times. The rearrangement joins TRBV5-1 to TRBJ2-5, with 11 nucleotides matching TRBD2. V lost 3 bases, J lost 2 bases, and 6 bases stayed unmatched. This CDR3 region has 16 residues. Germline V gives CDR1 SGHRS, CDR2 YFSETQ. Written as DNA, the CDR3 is TGCGCCAGCAGCTGGGGACTAGCGGACCAACAAGAGACCCAGTACTTC. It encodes CASSWGLADQQETQYF.

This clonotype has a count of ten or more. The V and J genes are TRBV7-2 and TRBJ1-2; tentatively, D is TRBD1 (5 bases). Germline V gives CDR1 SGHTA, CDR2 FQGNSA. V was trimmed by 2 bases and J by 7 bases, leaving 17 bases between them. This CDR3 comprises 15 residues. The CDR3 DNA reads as TGTGCCAGCAGCTTACAGGCAAACCGGGACGGTGGCTACACCTTC. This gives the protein CASSLQANRDGGYTF.

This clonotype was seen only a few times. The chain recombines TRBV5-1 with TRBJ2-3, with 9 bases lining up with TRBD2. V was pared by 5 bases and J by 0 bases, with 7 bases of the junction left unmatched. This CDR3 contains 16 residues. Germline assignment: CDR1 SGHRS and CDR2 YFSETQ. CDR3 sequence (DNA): TGCGCCAGCAGTACGGCGGGGGGGGCTAGCACAGATACGCAGTATTTT. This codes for CASSTAGGASTDTQYF.

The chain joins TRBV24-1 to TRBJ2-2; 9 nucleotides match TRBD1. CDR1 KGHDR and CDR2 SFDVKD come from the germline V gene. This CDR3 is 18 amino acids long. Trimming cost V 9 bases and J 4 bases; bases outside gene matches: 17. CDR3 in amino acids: CATEGGPGQGSGTGELFF. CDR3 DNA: TGTGCCACCGAGGGGGGTCCGGGACAGGGTTCCGGCACCGGGGAGCTGTTTTTT.

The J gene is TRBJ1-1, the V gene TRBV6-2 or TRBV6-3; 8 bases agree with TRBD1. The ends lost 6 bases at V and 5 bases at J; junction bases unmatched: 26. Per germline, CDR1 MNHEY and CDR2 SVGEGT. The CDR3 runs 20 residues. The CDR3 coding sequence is TGTGCCAGCAGCGCCCAACTACCTATCCGATTCAGGGGGCGTAGGACTGAAGCTTTCTTT. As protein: CASSAQLPIRFRGRRTEAFF.

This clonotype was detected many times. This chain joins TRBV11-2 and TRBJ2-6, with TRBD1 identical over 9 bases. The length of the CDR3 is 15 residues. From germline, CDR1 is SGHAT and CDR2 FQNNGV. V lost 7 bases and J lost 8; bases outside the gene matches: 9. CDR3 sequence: CASTPTGGGSNVLTF. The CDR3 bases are TGTGCCAGCACCCCAACAGGGGGCGGTTCCAACGTCCTGACTTTC.

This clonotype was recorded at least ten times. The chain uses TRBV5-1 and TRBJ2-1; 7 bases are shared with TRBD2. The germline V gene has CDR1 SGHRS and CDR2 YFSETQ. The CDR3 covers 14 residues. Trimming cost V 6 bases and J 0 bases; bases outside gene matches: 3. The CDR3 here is CASTGGSSYNEQFF. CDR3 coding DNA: TGCGCCAGCACGGGGGGAAGCTCCTACAATGAGCAGTTCTTC.

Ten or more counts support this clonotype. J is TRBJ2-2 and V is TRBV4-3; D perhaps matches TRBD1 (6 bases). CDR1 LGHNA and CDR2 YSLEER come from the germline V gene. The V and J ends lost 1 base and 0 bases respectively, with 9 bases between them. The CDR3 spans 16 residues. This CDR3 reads CASSQVYRANTGELFF. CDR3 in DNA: TGCGCCAGCAGCCAAGTATACAGGGCGAACACCGGGGAGCTGTTTTTT.

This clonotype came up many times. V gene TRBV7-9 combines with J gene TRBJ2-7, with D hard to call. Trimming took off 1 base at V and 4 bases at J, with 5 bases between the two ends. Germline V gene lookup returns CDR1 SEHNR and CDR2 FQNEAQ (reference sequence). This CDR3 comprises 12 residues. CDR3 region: CASSLGAYEQYV. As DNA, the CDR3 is TGTGCCAGCAGCTTAGGAGCGTACGAGCAGTACGTC.

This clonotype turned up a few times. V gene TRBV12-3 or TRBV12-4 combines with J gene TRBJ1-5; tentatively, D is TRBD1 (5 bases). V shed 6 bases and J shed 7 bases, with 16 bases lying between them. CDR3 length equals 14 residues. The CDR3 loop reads CASSPNVQVQPQHF. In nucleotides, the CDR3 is TGTGCCAGCAGCCCCAACGTACAGGTCCAGCCCCAGCATTTT.

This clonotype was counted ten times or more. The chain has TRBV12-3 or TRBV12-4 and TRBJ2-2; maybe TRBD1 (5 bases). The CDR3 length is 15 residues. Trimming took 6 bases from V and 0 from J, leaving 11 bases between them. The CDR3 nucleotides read TGTGCCAGCAGCCCTGGGGCCTCGAACACCGGGGAGCTGTTTTTT. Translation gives CASSPGASNTGELFF.

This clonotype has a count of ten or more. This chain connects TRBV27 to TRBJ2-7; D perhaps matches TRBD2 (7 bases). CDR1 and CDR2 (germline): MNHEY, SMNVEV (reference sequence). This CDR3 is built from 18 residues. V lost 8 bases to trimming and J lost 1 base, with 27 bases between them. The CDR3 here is CASGRPPKQGGTSYEQYV. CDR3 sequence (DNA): TGTGCCAGCGGACGACCACCTAAACAGGGAGGGACTTCCTACGAGCAGTACGTC.

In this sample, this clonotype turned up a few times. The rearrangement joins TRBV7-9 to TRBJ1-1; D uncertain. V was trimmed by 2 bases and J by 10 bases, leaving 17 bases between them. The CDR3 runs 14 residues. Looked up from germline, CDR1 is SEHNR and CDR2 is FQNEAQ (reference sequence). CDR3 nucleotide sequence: TGTGCCAGCAGCTTAACGACTCCCCAGGATGGAGCTTTCTTT. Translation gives CASSLTTPQDGAFF.

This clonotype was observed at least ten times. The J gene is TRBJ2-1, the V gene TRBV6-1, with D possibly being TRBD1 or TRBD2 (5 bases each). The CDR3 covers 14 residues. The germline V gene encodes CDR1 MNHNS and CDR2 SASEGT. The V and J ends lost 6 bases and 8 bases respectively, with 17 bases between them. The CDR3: CASRGDGATHEQFF. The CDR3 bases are TGTGCCAGCAGAGGTGACGGGGCTACGCATGAGCAGTTCTTC.